This T cell receptor beta chain was retrieved from a study of persistence of HIV-infected CD4 T cells. Losses at the gene ends were 7 bases for V and 8 bases for J; bases not matched to a gene: 9. The CDR3 contains 14 residues. Per the germline V gene, CDR1 is MNHEY and CDR2 is SVGAGI. This was the immunoSEQ version 4 assay in survey mode. Measured with immunoSEQ multiplex PCR; TCRdb has only the in-frame clones, and not every one. The table includes 40,000 to 55,000 clones, approximately 72% detected once. The stimulus was lysate of CMV-infected fibroblasts, around 10 ug/mL. Sorted nonresponding memory CD4+ T cells were CD40L-negative, CD69-negative, CD45RO-high. As for this clone: Antigen unknown.

The TCR sequence derives from an adult man with HIV who was CMV-seropositive. Sequenced material: CD4+ T cells sorted from PBMCs after roughly 18-hour stimulation, taken from a patient who received antiretroviral therapy. This chain joins TRBV6-5 and TRBJ1-4; TRBD1 matches at 8 bases. The CDR3 sequence: CASTKTGGGEKLFF. The CDR3 DNA reads TGTGCCAGCACCAAAACAGGGGGAGGCGAAAAACTGTTTTTT.